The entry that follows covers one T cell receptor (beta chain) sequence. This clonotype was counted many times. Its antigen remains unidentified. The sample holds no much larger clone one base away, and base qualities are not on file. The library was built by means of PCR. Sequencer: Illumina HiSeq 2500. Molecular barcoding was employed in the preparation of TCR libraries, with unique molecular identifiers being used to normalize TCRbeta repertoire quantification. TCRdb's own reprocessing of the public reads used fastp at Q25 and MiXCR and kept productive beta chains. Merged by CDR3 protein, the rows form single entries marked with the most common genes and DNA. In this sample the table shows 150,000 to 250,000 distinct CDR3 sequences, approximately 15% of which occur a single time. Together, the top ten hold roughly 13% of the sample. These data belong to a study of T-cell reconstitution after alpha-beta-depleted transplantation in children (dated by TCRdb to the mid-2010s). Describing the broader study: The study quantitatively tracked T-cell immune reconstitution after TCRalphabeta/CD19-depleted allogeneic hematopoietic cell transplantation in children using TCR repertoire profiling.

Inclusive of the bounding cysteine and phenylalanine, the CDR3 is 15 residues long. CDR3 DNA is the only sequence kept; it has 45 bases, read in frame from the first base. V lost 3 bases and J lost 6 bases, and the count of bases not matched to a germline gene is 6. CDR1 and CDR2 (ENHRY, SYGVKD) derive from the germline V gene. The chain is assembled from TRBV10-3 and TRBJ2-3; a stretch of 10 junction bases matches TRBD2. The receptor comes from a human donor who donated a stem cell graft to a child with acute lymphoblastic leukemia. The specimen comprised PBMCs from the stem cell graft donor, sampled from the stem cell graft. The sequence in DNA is TGTGCCATCAGTGAATGGGCTAGCGGGAGTGATACGCAGTATTTT. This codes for CAISEWASGSDTQYF.